The source of this T cell receptor (beta chain) is a study of glioma-infiltrating T cells after dendritic cell vaccination. The overall study: Patients received autologous tumor lysate-pulsed dendritic cell vaccination between the early 2000s and the early 2010s. Dendritic cell vaccine was injected intradermally three times, biweekly.

Primers: 60 V beta forward and 13 J beta reverse. Generated by immunoSEQ multiplex PCR, the TCRdb table keeps only in-frame clones and is missing some. The sample holds some 110,000 clones, around 90% seen once. The time point here: after dendritic cell vaccination, including at tumor progression/relapse. PBMC sampling occurred before vaccination, two weeks after the third dose, and at progression. Between the trimmed V and J ends, which lost 8 bases and 2 bases, there was a span of 13 bases. This CDR3 contains 13 residues. Germline V gene lookup returns CDR1 MNHEY and CDR2 SVGAGI. The TCR originated in a human donor with glioblastoma. This rearrangement joins TRBV6-5 to TRBJ2-7; perhaps TRBD1 as D (5 bases). The sequencing here drew on blood, taken after dendritic cell vaccination. The CDR3 DNA follows: TGTGCCAGCCCCGCAGGGCCCGCCTACGAGCAGTACTTC. It yields the protein CASPAGPAYEQYF.